This TCR beta chain was sequenced for a study of blood T cell repertoires in COVID-19. In the study overall: From T cells, B-cell-depleted T cells, or PBMCs came the material, which was cDNA or gDNA.

The authors' processing: Nucleated cell number was recorded as an estimate derived from reference gene primer amplification. Repertoires were generated with immunoSEQ multiplex PCR, while TCRdb's copy carries only in-frame clones and drops some. That table furnishes V, J and clone size, whereas the DNA furnished D and trimming. Seen here are around 200,000 clones, approximately 89% observed once, and the top ten hold roughly 2.6%. CDR1 and CDR2 (germline): ENHRY, SYGVKD. Trimming took 5 bases from V and 6 from J; bases not matched to a gene: 10. There are 14 residues in the CDR3. Sequencing input: peripheral blood. This sequence was found in a man aged 35-49 years with active or convalescent COVID-19. This rearrangement joins TRBV10-3 to TRBJ2-7, with TRBD1 identical over 7 bases. The CDR3 loop is CAISSPGTVSEQYF. The CDR3 coding sequence is TGTGCCATCAGTAGCCCCGGGACAGTCTCCGAGCAGTACTTC.